This T cell receptor (beta chain) was obtained from a study of blood T cells in healthy people across ages. The study drew donors from healthy Caucasian individuals in Russia aged roughly 6 to 90. Between the trimmed V and J ends, which lost 2 bases and 5 bases, there was a span of 12 bases. Germline V CDR1 and CDR2: MNHEY, SVGEGT. The CDR3 runs to 14 residues. Together with a sample-barcoded 5' primer, a J-beta primer mix was included in a second PCR lasting roughly 6 to 12 cycles. Every cDNA molecule carried a tag from a template-switch adaptor bearing 12 random nucleotides. TCRdb itself ran the 5' RACE reads through MiXCR, one entry per CDR3 protein. This sample has roughly 2 million distinct CDR3 sequences, with roughly 49% found just once. This clonotype appeared a few times.

The material sequenced was blood. The origin of this receptor is a woman aged 40 to 50 in good health. This chain joins TRBV6-2 or TRBV6-3 and TRBJ2-5; no reliable D call. The CDR3 sequence is CASSYLGPRETQYF. CDR3 DNA: TGTGCCAGCAGTTACCTTGGTCCCAGGGAGACCCAGTACTTC.